The 7 T cell receptor beta chains given below trace back to one sample, sequenced in a study of T cell responses to AZD1222 COVID-19 vaccine. Method: immunoSEQ multiplex PCR; TCRdb's copy keeps in-frame clones and lacks some. The sample contains 130,000 to 150,000 clones, just over 90% of which appear only once. The material sequenced was peripheral blood, taken on day 0 of AZD1222 vaccination. These receptors all stem from an adult in good health.

This chain connects TRBV10-2 to TRBJ2-7, with 7 bases matching TRBD1. The V gene end was trimmed by 7 bases and the J gene end by 1 base; junction bases not matched to a gene: 1. The CDR3 extends over 12 amino acids. Per germline, CDR1 WSHSY and CDR2 SAAADI. The chain's CDR3 is CASKQGSYEQYF. Written as DNA, the CDR3 is TGCGCCAGCAAACAGGGGTCCTACGAGCAGTACTTC.

The genes are TRBV19 and TRBJ1-5; D remains ambiguous. Germline V gene sequence: CDR1 LNHDA, CDR2 SQIVND (reference sequence). V was clipped by 2 bases and J by 0 bases, with 14 bases between them. The CDR3 consists of 17 residues. In DNA, the CDR3 is TGTGCCAGTAGTATACACCTTTCCAGTTATAGCAATCAGCCCCAGCATTTT. Protein: CASSIHLSSYSNQPQHF.

Only a few counts were recorded for this clone. The chain has TRBV6-5 and TRBJ2-1, with TRBD2 matching over 10 bases. The CDR3 is 15 amino acids. Germline-derived CDR1 and CDR2 are MNHEY and SVGAGI. Trimming removed 3 bases from V and 5 bases from J; junction bases left unmatched: 4. The CDR3 is CASSYGLAENNEQFF. For the CDR3, the DNA is TGTGCCAGCAGTTATGGACTAGCGGAAAACAATGAGCAGTTCTTC.

This clone appeared a few times. V usage is TRBV5-1 and J usage is TRBJ1-5; 11 nucleotides line up with TRBD1. The CDR3 is 13 residues long. The trim removed 0 bases at V and 11 bases at J, leaving 1 base unmatched. Germline V gene lookup returns CDR1 SGHRS and CDR2 YFSETQ. The CDR3 DNA is TGCGCCAGCAGCTTGGAGGGACAGGGGGCCCAGCATTTT. Its translation is CASSLEGQGAQHF.

The genes are TRBV7-8 and TRBJ1-5; D call uncertain. V shed 1 base and J shed 5 bases, with 6 bases lying between them. This CDR3 comprises 13 residues. CDR1 and CDR2 (germline): SGHVS, FQNEAQ. This CDR3 is CASSLVGDQPQHF. CDR3 nucleotide sequence: TGTGCCAGCAGCTTAGTTGGGGATCAGCCCCAGCATTTT.

The chain is built from TRBV5-5 and TRBJ1-6; 9 bases fit TRBD1. Unmatched junction bases numbered 6, after V lost 4 bases and J lost 7 bases. Germline assignment: CDR1 SGHKS and CDR2 YYEKEE (reference sequence). The CDR3 spans 15 residues. The CDR3 DNA sequence: TGTGCCAGCAGCATCTGGACAGGGGAGAATTCACCCCTCCACTTT. It specifies CASSIWTGENSPLHF.

This clone showed up just once. The chain employs TRBV10-3 and TRBJ2-5; TRBD1 matches 7 bases. J lost 2 bases, V lost 8 bases, and 2 bases had no gene match. This CDR3 comprises 12 residues. Germline V CDR1 and CDR2: ENHRY, SYGVKD. Here the CDR3 reads CAIGTAQETQYF. CDR3 DNA sequence: TGTGCCATCGGGACAGCTCAAGAGACCCAGTACTTC.